Presented here are 32 T cell receptor beta chains from one specimen sequenced in a study of T cells in Graves' hyperthyroidism and ophthalmopathy. RNA transcripts served as the template for amplifying TCR beta CDR3 regions. RT-PCR in the first round (using the HTBI primer set) targeted the TCR CDR3. TCRdb called the multiplex PCR reads again in MiXCR, with one record for every CDR3 protein. This sample has around 450,000 distinct CDR3 sequences; around a sixth occur once, and the top ten carry over 7.5%. Sequenced sample: blood. The receptors were gathered from a woman aged 18-29 years with Graves' hyperthyroidism.

This clonotype was seen at least ten times. A read error may produce the germline difference seen at one junction end. This rearrangement joins TRBV7-9 to TRBJ2-1; unclear D gene. The CDR3 is 11 residues long. Germline V gene data show CDR1 as SEHNR and CDR2 as FQNEAQ (reference sequence). Here the CDR3 DNA reads TGTGCCAGCAGCTTCTACGATGAGCAGTTCTTC. It specifies CASSFYDEQFF.

This clonotype was picked up many times. The CDR3 DNA follows: TGTGCCAGCAGCCAAGGGGGAATAGCGACCTACGAGCAGTACTTC. It encodes CASSQGGIATYEQYF. J is TRBJ2-7 and V is TRBV3-1; D is possibly TRBD2 (5 bases). Trimming took off 1 base at V and 2 bases at J, with 12 bases between the two ends. Germline loops: CDR1 LGHDT, CDR2 YNNKEL (reference sequence). This CDR3 comprises 15 residues.

The rearrangement joins TRBV6-2 or TRBV6-3 to TRBJ1-5, with a tentative D call TRBD1 (5 bases). The V and J ends lost 6 bases and 2 bases respectively, with 14 bases between them. The CDR3 is 15 amino acids. Germline values: CDR1 MNHEY, CDR2 SVGEGT. In nucleotides, the CDR3 is TGTGCCAGCAGCCCCAGGTTGGGGGGCAATCAGCCCCAGCATTTT. Residues: CASSPRLGGNQPQHF.

This clonotype was observed a few times. This rearrangement joins TRBV12-3 or TRBV12-4 to TRBJ2-2; D is possibly TRBD2 (5 bases). The CDR3 is 14 amino acids. Trimming removed 7 bases from V and 2 bases from J, with 11 bases in between. This chain's CDR3 is CASTGIRNTGELFF. CDR3 in DNA: TGTGCCAGCACCGGGATACGAAACACCGGGGAGCTGTTTTTT.

This clonotype was seen ten or more times. The chain joins TRBV5-8 to TRBJ1-1; D is ambiguous. The CDR3 is 15 residues long. Trimming left V 3 bases short and J 4 bases short, with 16 bases between. Germline CDR1 and CDR2: SGHTS and YDEGEE. Written as DNA, the CDR3 is TGTGCCAGCAGCTGGGTAGGACGCATGGGCACTGAAGCTTTCTTT. Protein sequence: CASSWVGRMGTEAFF.

This clonotype was picked up many times. The V and J genes are TRBV5-1 and TRBJ1-2; 8 bases line up with TRBD1. The germline V gene has CDR1 SGHRS and CDR2 YFSETQ. With V trimmed by 0 bases and J by 5 bases, 3 bases remained unmatched. The length of the CDR3 is 14 residues. CDR3 protein: CASSLGDRSYGYTF. CDR3 sequence (DNA): TGCGCCAGCAGCTTGGGGGACAGGTCGTATGGCTACACCTTC.

The J gene is TRBJ2-1, the V gene TRBV9; TRBD2 might be the D (6 bases). The V gene's germline CDR1 is SGDLS and CDR2 YYNGEE. Trimming shortened V by 1 base and J by 7 bases, and 12 bases separated the two germline ends. The CDR3 has 14 amino acids. The CDR3 coding sequence is TGTGCCAGCAGCGTACGTCTGGGGGGAAATGAGCAGTTCTTC. Translating it yields CASSVRLGGNEQFF.

The chain carries TRBV5-1 and TRBJ2-5; 8 positions agree with TRBD2. The germline gives CDR1 SGHRS, CDR2 YFSETQ. V lost 3 bases and J lost 6; bases outside the gene matches: 4. The CDR3 runs to 13 residues. CDR3 amino acids: CASSSSGGKTQYF. The CDR3 DNA reads TGCGCCAGCAGCTCCAGCGGGGGAAAGACCCAGTACTTC.

At least ten counts were recorded for this clonotype. The V and J genes are TRBV19 and TRBJ1-2; 8 nucleotides match TRBD1. J lost 8 bases, V lost 6 bases, and 11 bases had no gene match. There are 14 residues in the CDR3. CDR1 and CDR2 (germline): LNHDA, SQIVND (reference sequence). This CDR3 is CASRATTGAGGYTF. The CDR3 DNA reads TGTGCCAGTAGGGCCACGACAGGGGCGGGCGGCTACACCTTC. Full variable domain (remainder filled in from reference TRBV19 and TRBJ1-2): DGGITQSPKYLFRKEGQNVTLSCEQNLNHDAMYWYRQDPGQGLRLIYYSQIVNDFQKGDIAEGYSVSREKKESFPLTVTSAQKNPTAFYLCASRATTGAGGYTFGSGTRLTVV.

This clonotype was seen at least ten times. V usage is TRBV11-2 and J usage is TRBJ2-2; no clear D. This CDR3 spans 13 amino acids. Trimming removed 7 bases from V and 8 bases from J, with 14 bases in between. CDR1 and CDR2 from the germline V gene are SGHAT and FQNNGV. The CDR3 reads CASNSISTGELFF. The CDR3, as DNA: TGTGCCAGCAACTCCATCTCTACAGGGGAGCTGTTTTTT.

This clonotype was seen many times. The CDR3 DNA reads as TGTGCCAGCAGCTTATTGGGGGCAAACGAGCAGTACTTC. It yields the protein CASSLLGANEQYF. The V call is TRBV7-8, the J call TRBJ2-7, with D possibly matching TRBD1 (6 bases). V shed 2 bases and J shed 5 bases, with 10 bases lying between them. Germline V gene lookup returns CDR1 SGHVS and CDR2 FQNEAQ. The CDR3 is 13 amino acids.

This clonotype was observed many times. The chain carries TRBV7-8 and TRBJ2-5, with 7 bases identical to TRBD1. There are 13 residues in the CDR3. The J segment lost 3 bases and the V segment lost 5 bases, leaving 3 bases of the junction unmatched. From germline, CDR1 is SGHVS and CDR2 FQNEAQ. DNA of the CDR3: TGTGCCAGCAGCCCGGGACAGAAAGAGACCCAGTACTTC. This encodes CASSPGQKETQYF.

This clonotype was seen repeatedly, ten times or more. This chain joins TRBV7-8 and TRBJ1-5; possibly TRBD1 for D (6 bases). This CDR3 contains 18 residues. Germline CDR1 is SGHVS and CDR2 is FQNEAQ. Trimming removed 1 base from V and 3 bases from J, with 19 bases in between. The CDR3 loop reads CASSLDREELFPNQPQHF. The DNA of the CDR3 is TGTGCCAGCAGCTTAGACAGGGAGGAGTTATTCCCCAATCAGCCCCAGCATTTT.

This clonotype has a handful of counts. J is TRBJ1-5 and V is TRBV5-5, with D hard to call. The ends were cut back, 6 bases at V and 0 bases at J, with 13 bases in the middle. Germline CDR1 reads SGHKS; CDR2 reads YYEKEE (reference sequence). The CDR3 spans 15 residues. The CDR3 DNA sequence: TGTGCCAGCACCCCCCAGGCAGGTAGCAATCAGCCCCAGCATTTT. It is translated as CASTPQAGSNQPQHF.

This clonotype has at least ten counts. The chain couples TRBV20-1 to TRBJ2-1; the match to TRBD2 covers 9 bases. The CDR3 is 15 residues long. In germline, CDR1 is DFQATT, CDR2 SNEGSKA (reference sequence). V lost 3 bases, J lost 0 bases, and 3 bases stayed unmatched. The CDR3 region has the DNA TGCAGTGCTAGGAGCGGGAGGTTCTCCTACAATGAGCAGTTCTTC. Protein: CSARSGRFSYNEQFF.

This clonotype appeared many times. This chain connects TRBV5-1 to TRBJ2-2; the match to TRBD1 covers 9 bases. The germline CDR1 and CDR2 sequences are SGHRS and YFSETQ. The CDR3 spans 16 residues. The J segment lost 1 base and the V segment lost 3 bases, leaving 4 bases of the junction unmatched. CDR3 protein: CASSYTGGVNTGELFF. CDR3 DNA: TGCGCCAGCAGCTATACAGGGGGCGTGAACACCGGGGAGCTGTTTTTT.

This clonotype came up many times. The V gene is TRBV11-3, the J gene TRBJ2-3; TRBD1 aligns across 7 bases. CDR3 length equals 20 residues. Germline lookup yields CDR1 SGHNT and CDR2 YENEEA. V was clipped by 4 bases and J by 7 bases; unmatched bases: 26. In nucleotides, the CDR3 is TGTGCCAGCAGCTCCCAAGGGGGCAGACGGGACGGACTTCAATGGCATACGCAGTATTTT. Its translation is CASSSQGGRRDGLQWHTQYF.

There are many counts of this clonotype. The rearrangement links TRBV6-1 to TRBJ2-3; TRBD1 aligns across 8 bases. From germline, CDR1 is MNHNS and CDR2 SASEGT. CDR3 size: 18 residues. V was pared by 2 bases and J by 5 bases, with 15 bases of the junction left unmatched. The CDR3 DNA sequence: TGTGCCAGCAGTGAATTTGAGCCCCGGGACAGGCGTATAGATACGCAGTATTTT. It yields the protein CASSEFEPRDRRIDTQYF.

This clonotype was detected ten times or more. The chain uses TRBV7-9 and TRBJ2-7; D is possibly TRBD1 (5 bases). V shed 0 bases and J shed 5 bases, with 8 bases lying between them. Germline assignment: CDR1 SEHNR and CDR2 FQNEAQ (reference sequence). The CDR3 is made up of 13 amino acids. This chain's CDR3 is CASSLARGHEQYF. The DNA of the CDR3 is TGTGCCAGCAGCTTAGCAAGGGGCCACGAGCAGTACTTC.

The chain has TRBV4-1 and TRBJ1-2; D not certain. Per the germline V gene, CDR1 is MGHRA and CDR2 is YSYEKL. The CDR3 spans 14 residues. Trimming took 2 bases from V and 1 from J, leaving 8 bases between them. CDR3 in amino acids: CASSQWASNYGYTF. DNA for the CDR3: TGCGCCAGCAGCCAATGGGCCAGTAACTATGGCTACACCTTC.

J is TRBJ1-6 and V is TRBV7-8, with no clear D. Looked up from germline, CDR1 is SGHVS and CDR2 is FQNEAQ. CDR3 length: 18 amino acids. The V and J ends lost 5 bases and 4 bases respectively, with 21 bases between them. The CDR3 protein is CASSPRNPAKRYNSPLHF. CDR3 nucleotides: TGTGCCAGCAGCCCACGAAACCCAGCCAAACGATATAATTCACCCCTCCACTTT.

This clonotype was found a few times. The CDR3 DNA reads TGTGCCAGTAACCAGGGGTTTCAGCCCCAGCATTTT. It specifies CASNQGFQPQHF. This chain connects TRBV19 to TRBJ1-5; maybe TRBD1 (6 bases). Germline loops: CDR1 LNHDA, CDR2 SQIVND (reference sequence). The CDR3 is 12 residues long. Trimming took off 7 bases at V and 6 bases at J, with 10 bases between the two ends.

This clonotype has a handful of counts. The CDR3 loop reads CASSEVGRPYEQYF. CDR3 DNA sequence: TGTGCCAGCAGTGAAGTAGGCAGACCCTACGAGCAGTACTTC. V gene TRBV6-1 combines with J gene TRBJ2-7; D is unclear. This CDR3 is 14 amino acids long. Per germline, CDR1 MNHNS and CDR2 SASEGT. V shed 1 base and J shed 2 bases, with 9 bases lying between them.

This clonotype was seen many times. The V and J genes are TRBV7-9 and TRBJ1-2; D is perhaps TRBD1 (5 bases). V lost 3 bases and J lost 4, with 9 bases in between. The CDR3 is made up of 13 amino acids. The V gene's germline CDR1 is SEHNR and CDR2 FQNEAQ (reference sequence). The CDR3 reads CASSLGELYGYTF. The CDR3 nucleotides are TGTGCCAGCAGCTTGGGGGAGCTCTATGGCTACACCTTC.

This clonotype was observed at least ten times. CDR3 sequence (DNA): TGTGCCAGCAGCTTAGAGAGGTGGGGAAGAGGCAATGAGCAGTTCTTC. Translated, it gives CASSLERWGRGNEQFF. J is TRBJ2-1 and V is TRBV7-8; D is uncertain. The germline CDR1 and CDR2 sequences are SGHVS and FQNEAQ. This CDR3 has 16 residues. The V end was cut by 1 base, the J end by 6 bases, with 16 bases between.

The J gene is TRBJ1-2, the V gene TRBV5-8, with D unresolved. The CDR3 has 17 residues. Trimming removed 2 bases at V and 0 bases at J, with 17 bases between. CDR1 is SGHTS, CDR2 YDEGEE, per germline. The CDR3 DNA is TGTGCCAGCAGCTTTAGGGTGTCGACCGGGGCTAACTATGGCTACACCTTC. Translated, it gives CASSFRVSTGANYGYTF.

This clonotype was observed a few times. The chain links TRBV11-2 to TRBJ1-6; D not certain. Per the germline V gene, CDR1 is SGHAT and CDR2 is FQNNGV. The CDR3 totals 19 residues. V shed 0 bases and J shed 0 bases, with 15 bases lying between them. CDR3 region: CASSLDWPAPSSYNSPLHF. DNA of the CDR3: TGTGCCAGCAGCTTAGATTGGCCAGCACCGAGCTCCTATAATTCACCCCTCCACTTT.

This clonotype showed up many times. The chain employs TRBV9 and TRBJ1-6; D call uncertain. CDR1 is SGDLS, CDR2 YYNGEE, per germline. There are 15 residues in the CDR3. The V end lost 0 bases, the J end lost 7 bases, and 11 bases lay between the germline ends. The DNA for the CDR3 is TGTGCCAGCAGCGTAGCAGAGGTTGGGAATTCACCCCTCCACTTT. This translates into CASSVAEVGNSPLHF.

This clonotype was seen repeatedly, ten times or more. The chain combines TRBV6-2 or TRBV6-3 with TRBJ1-3; TRBD1 matches at 7 bases. After removal of 6 bases from V and 2 bases from J, the junction contained 4 bases not matched to a gene. CDR3 length equals 14 residues. CDR1 and CDR2 from the germline V gene are MNHEY and SVGEGT. CDR3 nucleotides: TGTGCCAGCAGAACTACAGGGGCTGGAAACACCATATATTTT. Translation gives CASRTTGAGNTIYF.

The table lists this clonotype with many counts. The CDR3 protein is CASSLDTGDDEQYF. CDR3 nucleotide sequence: TGTGCCAGCAGCTTAGACACAGGGGACGACGAGCAGTACTTC. The rearrangement joins TRBV7-9 to TRBJ2-7; 7 bases match TRBD1. With V trimmed by 1 base and J by 5 bases, 5 bases remained unmatched. Germline V lookup: CDR1 SEHNR, CDR2 FQNEAQ (reference sequence). CDR3 length: 14 residues.

J is TRBJ2-7 and V is TRBV3-1; D may correspond to TRBD1 or TRBD2 (5 bases each). From germline, CDR1 is LGHDT and CDR2 YNNKEL (reference sequence). The CDR3 loop spans 15 amino acids. The ends were cut back, 1 base at V and 4 bases at J, with 14 bases in the middle. CDR3 residues: CASSQASRGRYEQYF. DNA of the CDR3: TGTGCCAGCAGCCAAGCCTCTCGGGGCAGGTACGAGCAGTACTTC.

This clonotype has a handful of counts. The chain carries TRBV11-2 and TRBJ1-4; 7 bases match TRBD1. Looked up from germline, CDR1 is SGHAT and CDR2 is FQNNGV. The CDR3 totals 16 residues. Trimming at V came to 6 bases and at J to 4 bases, leaving 11 bases not matched to a gene. The CDR3 loop reads CASRRNTGQFNEKLFF. CDR3 nucleotide sequence: TGTGCCAGCAGAAGAAATACGGGACAGTTTAATGAAAAACTGTTTTTT.